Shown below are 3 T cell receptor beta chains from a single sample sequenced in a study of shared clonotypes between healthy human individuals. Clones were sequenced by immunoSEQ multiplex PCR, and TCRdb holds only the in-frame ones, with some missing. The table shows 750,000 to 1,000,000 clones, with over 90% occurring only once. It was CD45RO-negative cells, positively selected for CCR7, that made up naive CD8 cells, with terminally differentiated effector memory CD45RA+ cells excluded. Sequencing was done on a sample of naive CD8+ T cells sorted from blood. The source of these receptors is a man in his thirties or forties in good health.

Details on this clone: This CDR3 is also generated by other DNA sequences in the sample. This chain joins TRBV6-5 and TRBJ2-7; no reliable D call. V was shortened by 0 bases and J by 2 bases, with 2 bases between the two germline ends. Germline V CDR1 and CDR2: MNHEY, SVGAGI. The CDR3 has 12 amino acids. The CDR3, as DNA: TGTGCCAGCAGTTACTCGCCCTACGAGCAGTACTTC. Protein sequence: CASSYSPYEQYF.

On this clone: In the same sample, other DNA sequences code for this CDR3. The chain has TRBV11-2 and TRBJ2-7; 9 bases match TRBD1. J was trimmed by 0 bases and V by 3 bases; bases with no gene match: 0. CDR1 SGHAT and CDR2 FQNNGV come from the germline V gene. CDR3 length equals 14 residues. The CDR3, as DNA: TGTGCCAGCAGCTTGGACAGGGGCTCCTACGAGCAGTACTTC. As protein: CASSLDRGSYEQYF.

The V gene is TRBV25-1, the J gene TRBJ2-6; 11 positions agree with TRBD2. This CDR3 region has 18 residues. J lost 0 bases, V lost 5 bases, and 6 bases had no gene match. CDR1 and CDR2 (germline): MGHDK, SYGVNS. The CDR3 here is CASSTLAGGVSGANVLTF. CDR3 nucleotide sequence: TGTGCCAGCAGTACGCTAGCGGGAGGAGTCTCTGGGGCCAACGTCCTGACTTTC.